The 21 T cell receptor beta chains below come from one sample, sequenced in a study of tumor-infiltrating lymphocytes in localized non-small cell lung cancer. Sequencing used immunoSEQ multiplex PCR; TCRdb keeps in-frame clones, though not all of them. The sample shows 13,000 or so clones, around 68% of them seen only once. Sequencing was carried out using uninvolved lung tissue not adjacent to the tumor. These receptors were collected from a human donor with non-small cell lung cancer.

This rearrangement joins TRBV7-8 to TRBJ1-2; D is undetermined. This CDR3 is built from 15 residues. With 1 base removed from V and 8 bases from J, the gap between germline ends came to 17 bases. CDR1 SGHVS and CDR2 FQNEAQ come from the germline V gene. CDR3 nucleotides: TGTGCCAGCAGCTTAGTTCCCCCCCACGTGCAGGGCTACACCTTC. This sequence encodes CASSLVPPHVQGYTF.

V and J are TRBV28 and TRBJ1-2; 10 nucleotides agree with TRBD1. The ends lost 8 bases at V and 4 bases at J; junction bases unmatched: 1. Germline lookup yields CDR1 MDHEN and CDR2 SYDVKM. This CDR3 region has 12 residues. The CDR3, as DNA: TGTGCCAGCGGGGACAGGGGCTATGGCTACACCTTC. Translated, it gives CASGDRGYGYTF.

The sample holds a few counts of this clone. The gene calls are TRBV7-9 and TRBJ1-1, with TRBD1 as a possible D gene (6 bases). The CDR3 covers 13 residues. Germline assignment: CDR1 SEHNR and CDR2 FQNEAQ (reference sequence). Trimming stripped 4 bases from V and 11 bases from J, with 17 bases between. In DNA, the CDR3 is TGTGCCAGCAGCTCTGACAGGCTACTGGAGGCTTTCTTT. Protein: CASSSDRLLEAFF.

The chain combines TRBV4-2 with TRBJ1-1; TRBD1 is a possible D gene (5 bases). The CDR3 consists of 13 residues. V was shortened by 4 bases and J by 4 bases, with 10 bases between the two germline ends. Germline loops: CDR1 LGHNA, CDR2 YNFKEQ. CDR3 protein: CASSLPQGTEAFF. DNA for the CDR3: TGTGCCAGCAGCCTACCGCAGGGCACTGAAGCTTTCTTT.

The rearrangement joins TRBV4-1 to TRBJ1-3, with a weak D call TRBD1 (6 bases). This CDR3 is built from 17 residues. Germline values: CDR1 MGHRA, CDR2 YSYEKL. V was clipped by 3 bases and J by 4 bases, with 19 bases between them. The CDR3 DNA sequence: TGCGCCAGCAGCCATTGGGGTGGGTGGGGGCTCGGAAACACCATATATTTT. Protein sequence: CASSHWGGWGLGNTIYF.

In this sample, this clone turned up a few times. The chain employs TRBV5-1 and TRBJ2-5; TRBD1 aligns across 8 bases. This CDR3 contains 16 residues. The junction had 5 bases not matched to a gene; V was cut back by 0 bases and J by 1 base. In germline, CDR1 is SGHRS, CDR2 YFSETQ. CDR3 amino acids: CASSLASGGIQETQYF. The CDR3 nucleotides read TGCGCCAGCAGCTTGGCGTCAGGGGGCATCCAAGAGACCCAGTACTTC.

The chain couples TRBV11-2 to TRBJ2-4; 7 bases match TRBD1. V was clipped by 6 bases and J by 8 bases; unmatched bases: 4. Germline V lookup: CDR1 SGHAT, CDR2 FQNNGV. The CDR3 totals 12 residues. The DNA of the CDR3 is TGTGCCAGCAGTTCACAGGGGTACATTCAGTACTTC. Translated: CASSSQGYIQYF.

The J gene is TRBJ1-5, the V gene TRBV4-1, with D possibly being TRBD1 (5 bases). The germline V and J ends were trimmed by 0 bases and 0 bases, with 21 bases remaining between them. Germline V gene sequence: CDR1 MGHRA, CDR2 YSYEKL. This CDR3 comprises 20 residues. CDR3 sequence reads: CASSQDSRGRASRSNQPQHF. The CDR3 DNA reads as TGCGCCAGCAGCCAAGATAGTAGGGGCAGGGCCTCACGTAGCAATCAGCCCCAGCATTTT.

The rearrangement links TRBV11-1 to TRBJ1-6; the D is unclear. Between the trimmed V and J ends, which lost 2 bases and 4 bases, there was a span of 12 bases. The CDR3 sequence is 16 residues long. The germline V gene has CDR1 SGHAT and CDR2 FQDESV (reference sequence). The CDR3: CASSLTSPRYNSPLHF. CDR3 in DNA: TGTGCCAGCAGCTTAACATCGCCAAGATATAATTCACCCCTCCACTTT.

The chain combines TRBV7-6 with TRBJ2-3, with D perhaps TRBD1 or TRBD2 (7 bases each). Germline V gives CDR1 SGHVS, CDR2 FNYEAQ. V was pared by 7 bases and J by 4 bases, with 15 bases between. CDR3 length: 14 residues. CDR3 loop: CASTIRGGADTQYF. CDR3 sequence (DNA): TGTGCCAGCACCATCAGGGGGGGAGCAGATACGCAGTATTTT. Full variable domain (missing parts from reference TRBV7-6 and TRBJ2-3): GAGVSQSPRYKVTKRGQDVALRCDPISGHVSLYWYRQALGQGPEFLTYFNYEAQQDKSGLPNDRFSAERPEGSISTLTIQRTEQRDSAMYRCASTIRGGADTQYFGPGTRLTVL.

The genes are TRBV28 and TRBJ2-7; 9 bases map to TRBD2. Germline values: CDR1 MDHEN, CDR2 SYDVKM. V was pared by 1 base and J by 4 bases, with 8 bases of the junction left unmatched. The CDR3 covers 16 residues. CDR3 sequence reads: CASSLFGGRAGYEQYF. CDR3 bases: TGTGCCAGCAGTTTATTCGGCGGGAGGGCCGGGTACGAGCAGTACTTC.

This clone occurred a few times. The V gene is TRBV5-1, the J gene TRBJ2-2; D is unresolved. V was clipped by 4 bases and J by 0 bases, with 10 bases between them. The CDR3 is 15 amino acids. Germline CDR1 is SGHRS and CDR2 is YFSETQ. CDR3 sequence (DNA): TGCGCCAGCAGCCCAGACTTGACGAACACCGGGGAGCTGTTTTTT. It encodes CASSPDLTNTGELFF.

This chain links TRBV19 with TRBJ2-1; no definite D call. Between the trimmed V and J ends, which lost 1 base and 0 bases, there was a span of 13 bases. Germline CDR1 and CDR2: LNHDA and SQIVND (reference sequence). This CDR3 region has 17 residues. The CDR3 bases are TGTGCCAGTAGTATAGGACCTTTCCTGAGCTCCTACAATGAGCAGTTCTTC. Its translation is CASSIGPFLSSYNEQFF.

The chain couples TRBV10-3 to TRBJ2-1; 13 bases map to TRBD2. Trimming cost V 7 bases and J 5 bases; bases outside gene matches: 2. CDR3 length: 14 residues. Germline V gene sequence: CDR1 ENHRY, CDR2 SYGVKD. The chain's CDR3 is CAIKGLAGNNEQFF. Here the CDR3 DNA reads TGTGCCATCAAGGGACTAGCGGGGAACAATGAGCAGTTCTTC.

This clone was seen a handful of times. V gene TRBV19 combines with J gene TRBJ1-5; no reliable D call. Trimming took off 3 bases at V and 0 bases at J, with 18 bases between the two ends. Germline CDR1 reads LNHDA; CDR2 reads SQIVND (reference sequence). The CDR3 loop spans 18 amino acids. This chain's CDR3 is CASSIAFGRGVSNQPQHF. The CDR3 DNA is TGTGCCAGTAGTATTGCATTTGGTCGTGGGGTTAGCAATCAGCCCCAGCATTTT.

The chain is built from TRBV7-9 and TRBJ1-6; D gene unclear. Trimming removed 2 bases from V and 7 bases from J, with 9 bases in between. Germline V lookup: CDR1 SEHNR, CDR2 FQNEAQ (reference sequence). CDR3 length: 14 residues. DNA for the CDR3: TGTGCCAGCAGCTTACAGGTTAGGAATTCACCCCTCCACTTT. Translating it yields CASSLQVRNSPLHF.

This clone was detected a few times. In nucleotides, the CDR3 is TGTGCCAGCCGGGGGGCGCCGGACACTGAAGCTTTCTTT. This encodes CASRGAPDTEAFF. This rearrangement joins TRBV11-3 to TRBJ1-1; maybe TRBD1 (6 bases). V was trimmed by 8 bases and J by 3 bases, leaving 13 bases between them. CDR3 length: 13 residues. Germline V gene lookup returns CDR1 SGHNT and CDR2 YENEEA. Combining the CDR3 with reference TRBV11-3 and TRBJ1-1 gives the whole variable domain EAGVVQSPRYKIIEKKQPVAFWCNPISGHNTLYWYLQNLGQGPELLIRYENEEAVDDSQLPKDRFSAERLKGVDSTLKIQPAELGDSAVYLCASRGAPDTEAFFGQGTRLTVV.

The J gene is TRBJ1-2, the V gene TRBV9; 7 nucleotides match TRBD1. This CDR3 has 14 amino acids. Germline loops: CDR1 SGDLS, CDR2 YYNGEE. V dropped 1 base and J dropped 4; count of bases not matched to a gene: 4. For the CDR3, the DNA is TGTGCCAGCAGCGTACAGGGGGGGATCTATGGCTACACCTTC. As protein: CASSVQGGIYGYTF.

This chain joins TRBV27 and TRBJ2-7; 10 nucleotides match TRBD2. CDR1 and CDR2 from the germline V gene are MNHEY and SMNVEV (reference sequence). The CDR3 is 16 amino acids. V gave up 4 bases and J gave up 4 bases; unmatched junction bases: 10. The CDR3 here is CASSSPRGSGRYEQYF. CDR3 bases: TGTGCCAGCAGTTCTCCCCGCGGTAGCGGGAGGTACGAGCAGTACTTC.

This clone was recorded only once. V gene TRBV5-3 combines with J gene TRBJ1-2; D gene unclear. TRBV5-3 is filed as an ORF, its function uncertain. The V gene lost 2 bases and the J gene lost 8 bases, with 10 bases spanning the gap. The CDR3 consists of 12 residues. CDR3: CARSFDGTGYTF. The DNA of the CDR3 is TGTGCCAGAAGCTTTGACGGCACAGGCTACACCTTC.

The genes are TRBV5-6 and TRBJ2-7; possibly TRBD1 or TRBD2 for D (6 bases each). CDR3 length: 12 amino acids. Germline CDR1 SGHDT, CDR2 YYEEEE. Between the trimmed V and J ends, which lost 2 bases and 9 bases, there was a span of 12 bases. CDR3 in amino acids: CASSFPQGGQYV. CDR3 DNA sequence: TGTGCCAGCAGCTTTCCACAGGGAGGGCAGTACGTC.